The next 26 T cell receptor beta chains were all read from a single sample in a study of blood T cell repertoires in COVID-19. The method was immunoSEQ multiplex PCR; TCRdb's version includes in-frame clones alone and lacks a portion of them. The table has about 75,000 clones, 88% seen once. Sequencing was carried out using peripheral blood. The receptors here all came from a human donor in a cohort sampled during active COVID-19.

This chain joins TRBV14 and TRBJ2-7; 12 nucleotides agree with TRBD2. The V gene's germline CDR1 is SGHDN and CDR2 FVKESK. The V segment lost 4 bases and the J segment 2 bases; nucleotides outside the gene matches: 6. The CDR3 runs to 16 residues. The CDR3 loop is CASSPLAGGSPYEQYF. DNA of the CDR3: TGTGCCAGCAGCCCACTAGCGGGGGGAAGTCCCTACGAGCAGTACTTC.

V and J are TRBV7-9 and TRBJ1-1; maybe TRBD1 (5 bases). The V end lost 1 base, the J end lost 5 bases, and 14 bases lay between the germline ends. This CDR3 comprises 15 residues. Germline V CDR1 and CDR2: SEHNR, FQNEAQ (reference sequence). CDR3 sequence reads: CASSLGGNKGTEAFF. The CDR3 DNA follows: TGTGCCAGCAGCTTAGGGGGCAATAAGGGTACTGAAGCTTTCTTT.

This clone was detected only once. The chain recombines TRBV19 with TRBJ2-7; D may be TRBD1 (6 bases). The length of the CDR3 is 15 residues. Trimming cost V 6 bases and J 3 bases, with 18 bases left between them. CDR1 is LNHDA and CDR2 is SQIVND in the germline V gene (reference sequence). The CDR3 coding sequence is TGTGCCAGTAGCACCCCCGGACAGACCGTCTACGAGCAGTACTTC. It yields the protein CASSTPGQTVYEQYF.

This chain joins TRBV18 and TRBJ1-4; 7 positions agree with TRBD1. This CDR3 contains 13 residues. J was trimmed by 8 bases and V by 8 bases; bases with no gene match: 8. Germline V lookup: CDR1 KGHSH, CDR2 LQKENI. The CDR3 nucleotides are TGTGCCAGCGCGTACAGGGGAGGAGAAAAACTGTTTTTT. Amino acid sequence: CASAYRGGEKLFF.

This clone has only a few counts. The chain couples TRBV14 to TRBJ2-3, with 7 bases identical to TRBD2. The V gene's germline CDR1 is SGHDN and CDR2 FVKESK. J lost 3 bases, V lost 4 bases, and 7 bases had no gene match. The CDR3 extends over 15 amino acids. The CDR3 sequence: CASSLAGVFTDTQYF. The CDR3 DNA reads as TGTGCCAGCAGCCTCGCGGGAGTTTTTACAGATACGCAGTATTTT.

J is TRBJ1-6 and V is TRBV28, with D perhaps matching TRBD1 (5 bases). The germline CDR1 and CDR2 sequences are MDHEN and SYDVKM. V lost 4 bases, J lost 7 bases, and 20 bases lay in between. This CDR3 region has 17 residues. CDR3 in amino acids: CASSSIVGRADNSPLHF. DNA of the CDR3: TGTGCCAGCAGTTCCATAGTCGGCAGGGCGGACAATTCACCCCTCCACTTT.

This clone was seen a few times. The chain recombines TRBV6-6 with TRBJ1-1, with D perhaps TRBD1 (5 bases). Germline V gene lookup returns CDR1 MNHNY and CDR2 SVGAGI (reference sequence). V was shortened by 2 bases and J by 5 bases, with 6 bases between the two germline ends. The CDR3 is made up of 12 amino acids. The CDR3 spells CASSYAGTEAFF. As DNA, the CDR3 is TGTGCCAGCAGTTACGCAGGGACTGAAGCTTTCTTT.

The chain carries TRBV9 and TRBJ1-2; a weak D match, TRBD1 (6 bases). This CDR3 is 15 amino acids long. Germline V lookup: CDR1 SGDLS, CDR2 YYNGEE. Trimming removed 3 bases from V and 3 bases from J, with 15 bases in between. The CDR3 DNA reads as TGTGCCAGCAGCGGCACGGCGGGGGGCGACTATGGCTACACCTTC. Amino acid sequence: CASSGTAGGDYGYTF.

The chain has TRBV12-3 or TRBV12-4 and TRBJ2-5; D is perhaps TRBD2 (6 bases). Trimming took 6 bases from V and 5 from J, leaving 13 bases between them. This CDR3 contains 13 residues. This CDR3 is CASSGGTVETQYF. The CDR3 DNA is TGTGCCAGCAGCGGAGGGACGGTGGAGACCCAGTACTTC.

The chain links TRBV7-9 to TRBJ2-3; tentatively, D is TRBD2 (6 bases). CDR3 length: 16 residues. CDR1 and CDR2 from the germline V gene are SEHNR and FQNEAQ (reference sequence). Trimming removed 0 bases at V and 4 bases at J, with 14 bases between. The CDR3 DNA reads TGTGCCAGCAGCTTAGCGACCCGCGGGGCTCCAGATACGCAGTATTTT. This gives the protein CASSLATRGAPDTQYF.

The chain combines TRBV23-1 with TRBJ2-7; perhaps TRBD2 as D (5 bases). TRBV23-1 is treated as an ORF (open reading frame) with a function not yet certain. V was clipped by 0 bases and J by 3 bases, with 15 bases between them. This CDR3 comprises 16 residues. The CDR3 loop is CASSQSEPDSHYEQYF. The CDR3 bases are TGCGCCAGCAGTCAATCCGAGCCGGACTCACACTACGAGCAGTACTTC.

Only a few counts were recorded for this clone. The chain uses TRBV18 and TRBJ1-5; a possible D gene is TRBD1 (5 bases). The CDR3 is 16 amino acids. V was cut by 3 bases and J by 0 bases, with 12 bases left in between. The germline CDR1 and CDR2 sequences are KGHSH and LQKENI. The CDR3 bases are TGTGCCAGCTCACCGGGGGGACTTTTTAGCAATCAGCCCCAGCATTTT. Amino acid sequence: CASSPGGLFSNQPQHF.

The chain recombines TRBV5-1 with TRBJ1-2, with TRBD1 matching 9 bases. J gave up 5 bases and V 0 bases, and 2 bases lay outside the gene matches. This CDR3 spans 14 amino acids. CDR1 is SGHRS, CDR2 YFSETQ, per germline. The CDR3 reads CASSLGTGVYGYTF. CDR3 in DNA: TGCGCCAGCAGCTTGGGGACAGGGGTATATGGCTACACCTTC.

This chain joins TRBV29-1 and TRBJ1-2; possible D gene TRBD1, 6 bases. The CDR3 has 11 residues. The germline V and J ends were trimmed by 5 bases and 7 bases, with 11 bases remaining between them. Germline V gene sequence: CDR1 SQVTM, CDR2 ANQGSEA. The CDR3 region has the DNA TGCAGCGTTCCCAGGGGCTCTGGCTACACCTTC. Protein sequence: CSVPRGSGYTF.

The chain carries TRBV11-2 and TRBJ2-1, with 9 bases lining up with TRBD1. V was clipped by 7 bases and J by 0 bases; unmatched bases: 7. This CDR3 is built from 16 residues. CDR1 and CDR2 (germline): SGHAT, FQNNGV. The CDR3 coding sequence is TGTGCCAGCACCGGACGGACAGGGGCCTCCTACAATGAGCAGTTCTTC. Translated, it gives CASTGRTGASYNEQFF.

The chain joins TRBV9 to TRBJ2-3, with D perhaps matching TRBD1 (6 bases). The CDR3 length is 16 residues. The germline gives CDR1 SGDLS, CDR2 YYNGEE. V gave up 0 bases and J gave up 2 bases, with 13 bases separating them. CDR3 region: CASSVGHQGYTDTQYF. The CDR3 coding sequence is TGTGCCAGCAGCGTAGGCCACCAGGGGTACACAGATACGCAGTATTTT.

The chain couples TRBV7-9 to TRBJ2-5; 8 bases agree with TRBD1. The germline gives CDR1 SEHNR, CDR2 FQNEAQ (reference sequence). The J segment lost 5 bases and the V segment lost 5 bases, leaving 7 bases of the junction unmatched. The CDR3 is 14 amino acids. CDR3 sequence (DNA): TGTGCCAGCAGCCCCGGACAGGGAGGCGAGACCCAGTACTTC. Its translation: CASSPGQGGETQYF.

The rearrangement uses TRBV2 and TRBJ2-1; 8 bases fit TRBD1. Germline values: CDR1 SNHLY, CDR2 FYNNEI. V lost 5 bases to trimming and J lost 10 bases; unmatched junction nucleotides: 13. The CDR3 covers 15 residues. The chain's CDR3 is CASSSSGTGRLEQFF. The CDR3 nucleotides are TGTGCCAGCAGTTCCTCCGGGACAGGCCGATTAGAGCAGTTCTTC.

V usage is TRBV4-3 and J usage is TRBJ2-5; 11 nucleotides align to TRBD2. Germline V gene lookup returns CDR1 LGHNA and CDR2 YSLEER. The CDR3 loop spans 15 amino acids. J was trimmed by 7 bases and V by 4 bases; bases with no gene match: 8. This CDR3 is CASSRGLAEGGTQYF. The CDR3 coding sequence is TGCGCCAGCAGCCGGGGACTAGCGGAGGGGGGGACCCAGTACTTC.

This chain connects TRBV5-1 to TRBJ2-2; TRBD1 matches at 7 bases. Unmatched junction bases numbered 4, after V lost 4 bases and J lost 1 base. The CDR3 has 15 residues. Germline CDR1 SGHRS, CDR2 YFSETQ. The CDR3 protein is CASSGRTGNTGELFF. In DNA, the CDR3 is TGCGCCAGCAGCGGCCGGACAGGGAACACCGGGGAGCTGTTTTTT.

This clone has only one observation. The chain recombines TRBV27 with TRBJ2-5, with D maybe TRBD1 (7 bases). Germline CDR1 reads MNHEY; CDR2 reads SMNVEV (reference sequence). V was shortened by 4 bases and J by 3 bases, with 33 bases between the two germline ends. The CDR3 is 21 residues long. CDR3 nucleotide sequence: TGTGCCAGCAGTTCCAGACAGGGTTTTCGATTGGGGCGGGAAGAGAAAGAGACCCAGTACTTC. Protein sequence: CASSSRQGFRLGREEKETQYF.

This chain connects TRBV7-2 to TRBJ2-2, with D possibly matching TRBD1 (5 bases). The CDR3 sequence is 14 residues long. With 3 bases removed from V and 6 bases from J, the gap between germline ends came to 11 bases. Germline assignment: CDR1 SGHTA and CDR2 FQGNSA. CDR3 sequence: CASSFTPGSGELFF. The DNA of the CDR3 is TGTGCCAGCAGCTTCACCCCAGGGTCCGGGGAGCTGTTTTTT.

The chain recombines TRBV5-1 with TRBJ1-1; D uncertain. Per the germline V gene, CDR1 is SGHRS and CDR2 is YFSETQ. V gave up 4 bases and J gave up 0 bases, with 7 bases separating them. The CDR3 loop spans 13 amino acids. The CDR3 nucleotides are TGCGCCAGCAGCAAAGGAGTGAACACTGAAGCTTTCTTT. Its protein product is CASSKGVNTEAFF.

The gene calls are TRBV5-1 and TRBJ1-2; D not resolved. The germline CDR1 and CDR2 sequences are SGHRS and YFSETQ. The CDR3 length is 13 residues. V dropped 0 bases and J dropped 7 bases, with 10 bases sitting between them. CDR3 in DNA: TGCGCCAGCAGCTTGGGCAACTCGGGTGGCTACACCTTC. The encoded protein is CASSLGNSGGYTF.

The gene calls are TRBV6-6 and TRBJ1-4, with D tentatively TRBD1 (6 bases). CDR3 size: 15 residues. Trimming stripped 10 bases from V and 0 bases from J, with 15 bases between. CDR1 is MNHNY and CDR2 is SVGAGI in the germline V gene (reference sequence). The CDR3 sequence is CATVWGLATNEKLFF. The CDR3 DNA reads as TGTGCCACCGTGTGGGGGCTTGCAACTAATGAAAAACTGTTTTTT.

The V call is TRBV6-2 or TRBV6-3, the J call TRBJ2-7; a weak D match, TRBD2 (6 bases). CDR1 and CDR2 (germline): MNHEY, SVGEGT. V was trimmed by 2 bases and J by 5 bases, leaving 13 bases between them. CDR3 length equals 14 residues. The CDR3: CASSYGGPGDEQYF. In DNA, the CDR3 is TGTGCCAGCAGTTACGGAGGGCCCGGAGACGAGCAGTACTTC.